The rows below give T cell receptor beta chains drawn from one sample of a study of neurological immune-mediated disorders. TCRdb fed the 5' RACE reads into MiXCR, producing one record per CDR3 protein. The sample lists over 70,000 distinct CDR3 sequences; roughly 10% were seen once. Specimen: PBMCs. Every receptor here comes from a man in his thirties or forties in good health. CDR3s include the opening cysteine and the closing phenylalanine or tryptophan. D genes are given only for firm matches. Not every row has a clone size; where given, it reads once, few, many or a size class.

v_call	clone_size	d_call	j_call	cdr3_aa	cdr3_nt
TRBV29-1	many	TRBD1	TRBJ2-7	CSVGDGQGHYEQYF	TGCAGCGTTGGCGACGGACAGGGACACTACGAGCAGTACTTC
TRBV11-2	-	TRBD1	TRBJ1-5	CASSLTGENQPQHF	TGTGCCAGCAGCTTAACAGGGGAAAATCAGCCCCAGCATTTT
TRBV18	few	-	TRBJ2-7	CASSRSSGSYEQYF	TGTGCCAGCTCACGCTCCTCCGGCTCCTACGAGCAGTACTTC
TRBV18	many	-	TRBJ1-2	CASSPSVGSASF	TGTGCCAGCTCACCAAGTGTGGGATCCGCTTCCTTC
TRBV7-2	many	-	TRBJ2-7	CASSLHGGEQYF	TGTGCCAGCAGCTTGCACGGAGGCGAGCAGTACTTC
TRBV12-3/TRBV12-4	many	-	TRBJ2-3	CASSLGHTDTQYF	TGTGCCAGCAGTCTTGGGCACACAGATACGCAGTATTTT
TRBV29-1	many	TRBD1	TRBJ2-7	CSVAVGQGSYEQYF	TGCAGCGTTGCCGTGGGACAGGGCTCCTACGAGCAGTACTTC
TRBV5-1	many	-	TRBJ2-5	CASSLARRETQYF	TGCGCCAGCAGCTTGGCGAGACGGGAGACCCAGTACTTC
TRBV5-5	many	TRBD1	TRBJ1-5	CASSLTPTGGLEPQHF	TGTGCCAGCAGCTTGACCCCTACAGGGGGCCTGGAGCCCCAGCATTTT
TRBV28	-	-	TRBJ1-4	CASSPPGFSEKLFF	TGTGCCAGCAGTCCCCCGGGTTTTAGTGAAAAACTGTTTTTT
TRBV3-1	many	TRBD1	TRBJ2-4	CASSQGNGQGNIQYF	TGTGCCAGCAGCCAAGGAAACGGACAGGGTAACATTCAGTACTTC
TRBV20-1	many	TRBD2	TRBJ2-3	CSARAGLAGGGADTQYF	TGCAGTGCTAGAGCAGGACTAGCGGGAGGGGGGGCAGATACGCAGTATTTT
TRBV2	many	-	TRBJ1-6	CASSVTRAESPLHF	TGTGCCAGCAGTGTTACTAGGGCAGAGTCACCCCTCCACTTT
TRBV27	many	TRBD2	TRBJ2-1	CASSPSGRAGVEQFF	TGTGCCAGCAGTCCTAGCGGGAGGGCCGGCGTTGAGCAGTTCTTC
TRBV7-3	many	-	TRBJ2-1	CASSSGPYEQFF	TGTGCCAGCAGCTCCGGACCATATGAGCAGTTCTTC
TRBV11-2	many	-	TRBJ2-6	CASATGANVLTF	TGTGCCAGCGCCACTGGGGCCAACGTCCTGACTTTC
TRBV27	many	-	TRBJ2-7	CASSYSASRHEQYF	TGTGCCAGCAGTTATTCGGCCAGTCGGCACGAGCAGTACTTC
TRBV5-1	few	-	TRBJ1-1	CASSREGEYDTEAFF	TGCGCCAGCAGTAGGGAGGGGGAGTACGACACTGAAGCTTTCTTT
TRBV5-1	many	-	TRBJ2-4	CASSLDPAGAKNIQYF	TGCGCCAGCAGCTTAGACCCAGCGGGAGCCAAAAACATTCAGTACTTC
TRBV4-2	many	-	TRBJ2-7	CASSQGGGEGGYEQYF	TGTGCCAGCAGCCAAGGTGGGGGAGAAGGGGGCTACGAGCAGTACTTC
TRBV27	many	TRBD2	TRBJ2-3	CASTALAGVSTDTQYF	TGTGCCAGCACCGCTTTAGCGGGAGTCTCCACAGATACGCAGTATTTT
TRBV7-2	many	-	TRBJ2-5	CASSLARQETQYF	TGTGCCAGCAGCTTAGCGCGCCAAGAGACCCAGTACTTC
TRBV7-3	-	TRBD2	TRBJ2-2	CASSLMAAGEAGELFF	TGTGCCAGCAGCTTAATGGCGGCGGGAGAAGCCGGGGAGCTGTTTTTT
TRBV5-1	many	-	TRBJ1-4	CASSLGRTPVNEKLFF	TGCGCCAGCAGCTTGGGCCGGACACCTGTTAATGAAAAACTGTTTTTT
TRBV25-1	many	TRBD2	TRBJ2-1	CASSEGLAGDEQFF	TGTGCCAGCAGTGAGGGACTAGCGGGAGATGAGCAGTTCTTC
TRBV10-2	many	-	TRBJ2-5	CASGGPRGGETQYF	TGCGCCAGCGGGGGTCCTCGGGGCGGAGAGACCCAGTACTTC
TRBV5-1	many	-	TRBJ1-1	CASSLGQMNTEAFF	TGCGCCAGCAGCTTGGGACAGATGAACACTGAAGCTTTCTTT
TRBV4-1	-	-	TRBJ2-6	CASSRGTNSGANVLTF	TGCGCCAGCAGCCGAGGGACAAACTCTGGGGCCAACGTCCTGACTTTC
TRBV10-2	many	TRBD2	TRBJ2-7	CASSARTSGASYEQYF	TGCGCCAGCAGTGCCCGGACTAGCGGGGCCTCCTACGAGCAGTACTTC
TRBV20-1	many	TRBD2	TRBJ2-7	CSARDRRTSGTYEQYF	TGCAGTGCTAGAGATCGGCGGACTAGCGGGACCTACGAGCAGTACTTC
TRBV7-8	many	TRBD1	TRBJ1-2	CASSAGGTGDYGYTF	TGTGCCAGCAGCGCAGGAGGGACAGGCGACTATGGCTACACCTTC
TRBV29-1	many	-	TRBJ2-5	CSVEQGSRETQYF	TGCAGCGTTGAACAGGGGTCCAGAGAGACCCAGTACTTC
TRBV5-1	many	-	TRBJ1-2	CASSLDADNYGYTF	TGCGCCAGCAGCTTGGACGCTGATAACTATGGCTACACCTTC
TRBV29-1	-	TRBD1	TRBJ2-7	CRAKAGGYEQYF	TGCAGAGCGAAGGCAGGGGGCTACGAGCAGTACTTC
TRBV18	-	-	TRBJ1-1	CASSPIMGATEAFF	TGTGCCAGCTCACCCATAATGGGGGCGACTGAAGCTTTCTTT
TRBV20-1	many	TRBD1	TRBJ2-1	CSSPGQGAWNEQFF	TGCAGTTCCCCCGGCCAGGGGGCTTGGAATGAGCAGTTCTTC
TRBV5-1	many	TRBD2	TRBJ2-3	CASSSLAGVTDTQYF	TGCGCCAGCAGCTCGCTAGCGGGAGTCACAGATACGCAGTATTTT
TRBV19	many	-	TRBJ1-5	CASSIRAGASNQPQHF	TGTGCCAGTAGTATAAGGGCAGGGGCGAGCAATCAGCCCCAGCATTTT
TRBV12-3/TRBV12-4	many	-	TRBJ2-1	CASSSRDSSYNEQFF	TGTGCCAGCAGTTCCCGAGACAGCTCCTACAATGAGCAGTTCTTC
TRBV6-5	many	TRBD1	TRBJ2-2	CASRAPGQVDTGELFF	TGTGCCAGCAGAGCACCGGGACAGGTGGACACCGGGGAGCTGTTTTTT
TRBV28	-	-	TRBJ2-5	CASSFLGGGEETQYF	TGTGCCAGCAGTTTCTTGGGGGGAGGAGAAGAGACCCAGTACTTC
TRBV20-1	many	TRBD1	TRBJ1-3	CSARSDRAGNTIYF	TGCAGTGCTAGGTCGGACAGGGCCGGAAACACCATATATTTT
TRBV28	many	TRBD2	TRBJ2-7	CASSRKLAGWTYEQYF	TGTGCCAGCAGTCGGAAACTAGCGGGATGGACCTACGAGCAGTACTTC
TRBV5-1	many	-	TRBJ2-7	CASSVGYEQYF	TGCGCCAGCAGTGTAGGGTACGAGCAGTACTTC
TRBV27	many	TRBD2	TRBJ2-1	CASSLSRLAGYNEQFF	TGTGCCAGCAGTTTATCGAGACTAGCGGGTTACAATGAGCAGTTCTTC
TRBV5-1	-	TRBD2	TRBJ2-2	CASSRYWTSGSKGTGELFF	TGCGCCAGCAGCCGTTACTGGACTAGCGGGAGTAAGGGCACCGGGGAGCTGTTTTTT
TRBV20-1	many	-	TRBJ2-7	CSARGRGSSYEQYF	TGCAGTGCTAGAGGAAGGGGGAGCTCCTACGAGCAGTACTTC
TRBV12-3/TRBV12-4	many	-	TRBJ2-6	CASRGGGRRFGANVLTF	TGTGCCAGCAGGGGGGGGGGCAGACGGTTTGGGGCCAACGTCCTGACTTTC
TRBV18	many	TRBD1	TRBJ2-3	CASFGQGATDTQYF	TGTGCCAGCTTCGGACAGGGGGCCACAGATACGCAGTATTTT
TRBV12-3/TRBV12-4	many	-	TRBJ2-5	CASSRLRETQYF	TGTGCCAGCAGTCGACTGAGGGAGACCCAGTACTTC
TRBV11-2	many	TRBD2	TRBJ2-4	CASSLDREASGSYWNIQYF	TGTGCCAGCAGCTTAGATCGAGAGGCTAGCGGGAGTTATTGGAACATTCAGTACTTC
TRBV7-2	-	TRBD2	TRBJ2-1	CASSSRTSGSDEQFF	TGTGCCAGCAGCTCCCGGACTAGCGGGAGTGATGAGCAGTTCTTC
TRBV29-1	many	TRBD1	TRBJ2-7	CSVQTGVSREQYF	TGCAGCGTCCAGACAGGGGTATCACGCGAGCAGTACTTC
TRBV30	-	TRBD2	TRBJ2-5	CAWSGTSGWGQGTQYF	TGTGCCTGGAGTGGGACTAGCGGTTGGGGGCAAGGGACCCAGTACTTC